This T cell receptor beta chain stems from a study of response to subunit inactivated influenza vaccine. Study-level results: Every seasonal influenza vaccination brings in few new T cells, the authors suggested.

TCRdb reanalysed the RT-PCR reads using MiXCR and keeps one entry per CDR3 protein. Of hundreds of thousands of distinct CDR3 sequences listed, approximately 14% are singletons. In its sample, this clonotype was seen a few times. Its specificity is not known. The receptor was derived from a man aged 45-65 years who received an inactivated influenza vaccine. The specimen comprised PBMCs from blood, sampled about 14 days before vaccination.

DNA for the CDR3: TGTGCCAGCAGCTTAGATTATACGGTGGCATTCTTT. Its protein product is CASSLDYTVAFF. The chain links TRBV11-2 to TRBJ1-1; D remains ambiguous. Germline V gene sequence: CDR1 SGHAT, CDR2 FQNNGV. Trimming stripped 0 bases from V and 14 bases from J, with 13 bases between. CDR3 length: 12 residues.